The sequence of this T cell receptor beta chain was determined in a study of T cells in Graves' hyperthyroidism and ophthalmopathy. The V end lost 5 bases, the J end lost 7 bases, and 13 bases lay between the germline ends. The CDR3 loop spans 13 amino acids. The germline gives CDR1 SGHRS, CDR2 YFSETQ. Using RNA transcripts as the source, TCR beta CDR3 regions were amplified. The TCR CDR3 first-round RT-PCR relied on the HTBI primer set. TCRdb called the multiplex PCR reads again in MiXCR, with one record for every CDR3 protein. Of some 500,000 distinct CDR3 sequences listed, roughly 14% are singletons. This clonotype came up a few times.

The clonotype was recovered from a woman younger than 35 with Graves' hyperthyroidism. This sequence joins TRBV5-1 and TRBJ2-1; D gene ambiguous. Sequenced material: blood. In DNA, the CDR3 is TGCGCCAGCAGTCTTGGTGTCTTGAATGAGCAGTTCTTC. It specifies CASSLGVLNEQFF.